The clone carrying this T cell receptor beta chain was seen a few times. No antigen is known for it. Trimming pared 3 bases from V and 4 bases from J, leaving 6 bases between. Germline V gives CDR1 KGHDR, CDR2 SFDVKD. CDR3 length equals 13 residues. The data originate from a study of vaccination and CD4 T cells after COVID-19. Study-wide background: Median draw time for post-COVID samples was 101 days post-diagnosis (range 35 to 161). After vaccination, three convalescent patients were sampled at day 14 and at days 161 to 241. Whole-study findings and limits: A nonsignificant median increase from approximately 23 to 38 SARS-CoV-2-reactive clonotypes was observed.

The time point here: late sampling 161 to 241 days after vaccination in a few convalescent patients. PCR tests turned positive between March and December 2020, before US Alpha, Beta and Delta variants. One entry per CDR3 protein, called by TCRdb with MiXCR from the PCR reads. The profile shows some 28,000 distinct CDR3 sequences, roughly 45% of them singletons. The genes are TRBV24-1 and TRBJ2-1; D uncertain. The sequence derives from a human donor who had recovered from COVID-19. The sample here was CD4+ T cells from blood, taken about 7 months after SARS-CoV-2 vaccination. This CDR3 is CATSDVGYNEQFF. CDR3 sequence (DNA): TGTGCCACCAGTGATGTAGGATACAATGAGCAGTTCTTC.